This T cell receptor (beta chain) was retrieved from a study of blood T cell repertoires in COVID-19. The wider study: Sample material is recorded as cDNA or gDNA derived from T cells, B-cell-depleted T cells, or PBMCs.

Germline V gene lookup returns CDR1 MNHEY and CDR2 SMNVEV (reference sequence). This CDR3 contains 13 residues. Between the trimmed V and J ends, which lost 3 bases and 7 bases, there was a span of 12 bases. Participants were placed into cohorts based on the clinical history they reported. Two negative PCRs, clearance, or symptom resolution characterized the recovered Cohort 3 donors. The repertoire was sequenced with immunoSEQ multiplex PCR; TCRdb's copy has only in-frame clones and lacks some. This sample carries 160,000 or so clones, around 84% of them seen once, and the ten largest clones take roughly 15%.

Sequencing was performed on PBMCs or T cells enriched from blood (not recorded which). The receptor was derived from a man aged 45-65 years who had recovered from COVID-19. The chain couples TRBV27 to TRBJ1-2; tentative D call: TRBD1 (6 bases). The CDR3: CASSFGDTLGYTF. CDR3 coding DNA: TGTGCCAGCAGTTTCGGGGACACCCTTGGCTACACCTTC.